Below are 17 T cell receptor beta chains sequenced from a single sample in a study of blood T cell repertoires in COVID-19. TCRdb's table, derived via immunoSEQ multiplex PCR, lists solely in-frame clones and lacks some. The sample comprises about 73,000 clones, about 79% of which are singletons, and roughly 4.2% rests with the top ten. Sequencing input: peripheral blood. The receptors stem from a woman in her sixties or seventies with acute or convalescent COVID-19.

The rearrangement uses TRBV10-3 and TRBJ2-5; D might be TRBD2 (7 bases). The V gene's germline CDR1 is ENHRY and CDR2 SYGVKD. The CDR3 is made up of 14 amino acids. V was pared by 1 base and J by 5 bases, with 11 bases between. CDR3 DNA: TGTGCCATCAGTGAGTACGGGGGGCTGGAGACCCAGTACTTC. This gives the protein CAISEYGGLETQYF.

The table lists this clone with a count of one. The rearrangement joins TRBV6-5 to TRBJ1-1; no clear D. V was clipped by 0 bases and J by 1 base, with 6 bases between them. This CDR3 comprises 14 residues. Germline values: CDR1 MNHEY, CDR2 SVGAGI. CDR3 in DNA: TGTGCCAGCAGTTACTCGAGACAGAACACTGAAGCTTTCTTT. It translates to CASSYSRQNTEAFF.

The chain links TRBV7-9 to TRBJ1-5; D unresolved. CDR3 length: 14 amino acids. The V end was cut by 6 bases, the J end by 1 base, with 10 bases between. Germline V gene lookup returns CDR1 SEHNR and CDR2 FQNEAQ (reference sequence). The CDR3 protein is CASSLDGSNQPQHF. DNA of the CDR3: TGTGCCAGCAGTCTAGATGGGAGCAATCAGCCCCAGCATTTT.

This clone is labeled medium-sized (0.01 to 0.1%). The chain uses TRBV6-4 and TRBJ1-1, with D hard to call. The germline gives CDR1 MRHNA, CDR2 SNTAGT. CDR3 size: 13 residues. V was cut by 0 bases and J by 4 bases, with 6 bases left in between. The CDR3 sequence is CASSDSSGTEAFF. Written as DNA, the CDR3 is TGTGCCAGCAGTGACTCCAGCGGCACTGAAGCTTTCTTT.

In this sample, this clone turned up a few times. J is TRBJ1-2 and V is TRBV7-2, with D possibly matching TRBD1 (5 bases). CDR1 SGHTA and CDR2 FQGNSA come from the germline V gene. Trimming pared 6 bases from V and 1 base from J, leaving 12 bases between. This CDR3 contains 14 residues. The CDR3 coding sequence is TGTGCCAGCAGGGGGGGGAAGGATAACTATGGCTACACCTTC. Translated: CASRGGKDNYGYTF.

This clone has just a few counts. The chain has TRBV9 and TRBJ2-7; perhaps TRBD1 as D (6 bases). Looked up from germline, CDR1 is SGDLS and CDR2 is YYNGEE. V was pared by 0 bases and J by 2 bases, with 15 bases between. The CDR3 runs 16 residues. CDR3 in DNA: TGTGCCAGCAGCGTAGCTGGAACAGGGAGTACCTACGAGCAGTACTTC. Amino acid sequence: CASSVAGTGSTYEQYF.

V is TRBV19 and J is TRBJ2-5; 7 bases are shared with TRBD2. Trimming removed 6 bases from V and 5 bases from J; junction bases left unmatched: 9. Germline V CDR1 and CDR2: LNHDA, SQIVND (reference sequence). This CDR3 region has 14 residues. CDR3 residues: CASRSNGGSETQYF. CDR3 DNA sequence: TGTGCCAGTAGATCTAACGGGGGGTCGGAGACCCAGTACTTC.

The genes are TRBV9 and TRBJ1-2; TRBD1 is a possible D gene (5 bases). The germline V gene has CDR1 SGDLS and CDR2 YYNGEE. The V gene lost 0 bases and the J gene lost 5 bases, with 14 bases spanning the gap. The CDR3 is 15 amino acids. The CDR3 nucleotides read TGTGCCAGCAGCGTAGGTGGCAGGGAGGGGTATGGCTACACCTTC. This gives the protein CASSVGGREGYGYTF.

V usage is TRBV21-1 and J usage is TRBJ2-5; TRBD2 is the table's D call and was not checked against the DNA. TRBV21-1 is marked as a pseudogene. The CDR3 has 16 amino acids. The CDR3 sequence: CASSTRLAGAEETQYF. The CDR3 nucleotides are TGTGCCAGCAGCACTAGACTAGCGGGAGCGGAAGAGACCCAGTACTTC.

V and J are TRBV11-2 and TRBJ1-3; TRBD1 is a possible D gene (5 bases). Germline V gene data show CDR1 as SGHAT and CDR2 as FQNNGV. Trimming cost V 0 bases and J 6 bases, with 12 bases left between them. The CDR3 totals 15 residues. The CDR3 coding sequence is TGTGCCAGCAGCTTAGACAGGGCACACACAAACACCATATATTTT. Residues: CASSLDRAHTNTIYF.

V is TRBV7-3 and J is TRBJ1-4; a weak D match, TRBD1 (6 bases). This CDR3 comprises 15 residues. V gave up 5 bases and J gave up 6 bases, with 16 bases separating them. Germline CDR1 is SGHTA and CDR2 is FQGTGA. In DNA form, the CDR3 reads TGTGCCAGCAGCCATCGACGGGACATAGATGAAAAACTGTTTTTT. Translation: CASSHRRDIDEKLFF.

This sequence joins TRBV19 and TRBJ1-3; TRBD1 matches 7 bases. V trimming: 4 bases; J trimming: 5 bases; junction bases outside the gene matches: 5. This CDR3 contains 14 residues. Germline V gene data show CDR1 as LNHDA and CDR2 as SQIVND (reference sequence). The CDR3 reads CASSTRDRRNTIYF. CDR3 DNA sequence: TGTGCCAGTAGTACCCGGGACAGAAGAAACACCATATATTTT.

The chain employs TRBV5-1 and TRBJ2-7; 9 bases match TRBD1. The CDR3 sequence is 15 residues long. V trimming: 5 bases; J trimming: 1 base; junction bases outside the gene matches: 7. Germline V gene data show CDR1 as SGHRS and CDR2 as YFSETQ. The CDR3 sequence is CASSLTTGGSYEQYF. The DNA of the CDR3 is TGCGCCAGCAGTCTGACGACAGGGGGTTCCTACGAGCAGTACTTC.

The rearrangement uses TRBV5-1 and TRBJ1-5; D is ambiguous. The CDR3 is 15 residues long. Germline V gene sequence: CDR1 SGHRS, CDR2 YFSETQ. Trimming pared 0 bases from V and 3 bases from J, leaving 10 bases between. Here the CDR3 DNA reads TGCGCCAGCAGCTTGGGCGGGAGTATCAATCAGCCCCAGCATTTT. It codes for CASSLGGSINQPQHF. The full variable domain, in which reference TRBV5-1 and TRBJ1-5 provide the parts outside the CDR3, is KAGVTQTPRYLIKTRGQQVTLSCSPISGHRSVSWYQQTPGQGLQFLFEYFSETQRNKGNFPGRFSGRQFSNSRSEMNVSTLELGDSALYLCASSLGGSINQPQHFGDGTRLSIL.

The chain combines TRBV2 with TRBJ2-1, with TRBD1 as a possible D gene (6 bases). CDR3 length: 11 residues. Trimming left V 9 bases short and J 8 bases short, with 11 bases between. Germline V gives CDR1 SNHLY, CDR2 FYNNEI. The CDR3 DNA sequence: TGTGCCAGACAACAGGGCCATGAGCAGTTCTTC. Translated: CARQQGHEQFF.

This rearrangement joins TRBV6-1 to TRBJ2-6; D call uncertain. The CDR3 is 16 residues long. Germline V gene lookup returns CDR1 MNHNS and CDR2 SASEGT. Trimming took off 1 base at V and 0 bases at J, with 7 bases between the two ends. The CDR3, as DNA: TGTGCCAGCAGTGAAGATAGAGCCTCTGGGGCCAACGTCCTGACTTTC. Translating it yields CASSEDRASGANVLTF.

The count of this clone is one. The rearrangement joins TRBV7-2 to TRBJ1-2, with no clear D. Germline values: CDR1 SGHTA, CDR2 FQGNSA. The CDR3 is made up of 13 amino acids. The V gene lost 2 bases and the J gene lost 2 bases, with 6 bases spanning the gap. The DNA for the CDR3 is TGTGCCAGCAGCTTACACACCAACTATGGCTACACCTTC. As protein: CASSLHTNYGYTF.